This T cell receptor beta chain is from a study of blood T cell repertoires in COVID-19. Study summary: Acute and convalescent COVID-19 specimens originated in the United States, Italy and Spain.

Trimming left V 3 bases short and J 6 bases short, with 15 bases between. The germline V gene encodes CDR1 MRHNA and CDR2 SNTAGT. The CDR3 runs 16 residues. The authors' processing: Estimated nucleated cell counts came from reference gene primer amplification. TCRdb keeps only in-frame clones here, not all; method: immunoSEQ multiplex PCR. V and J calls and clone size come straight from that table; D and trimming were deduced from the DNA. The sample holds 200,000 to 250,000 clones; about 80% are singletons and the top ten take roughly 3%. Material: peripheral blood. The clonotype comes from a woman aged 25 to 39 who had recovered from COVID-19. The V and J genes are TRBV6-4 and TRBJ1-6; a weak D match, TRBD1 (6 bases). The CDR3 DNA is TGTGCCAGCAGTGAAGTAGGGGGAACGGGTAATTCACCCCTCCACTTT. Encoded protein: CASSEVGGTGNSPLHF.